The sequence of this TCR beta chain was determined in a study of vaccination and CD4 T cells after COVID-19. On this clonotype itself: Its antigen is still unknown.

CD4+ T cells that had been cultured provided DNA sequenced with the Oncomine TCR Beta short-read assay. The genomic DNA was obtained from cultured CD4+ T cells by extraction with the QIAamp micro DNA kit. TCRdb fed the PCR reads into MiXCR, producing one record per CDR3 protein. Of 9,500 to 13,000 distinct CDR3 sequences in the sample, about 50% were seen once. Indicated treatment: approximately nine-day PBMC culture with coronavirus spike peptide pools or control peptides (ViraFEST assay). The culture of around 2.2 million PBMCs per well included roughly 10 IU/ml IL-2 and about 10 ug/ml peptide pools. This sequence was found in a human donor who had recovered from COVID-19. The specimen sequenced was CD4+ T cells from blood, cultured in vitro.

CDR3 coding DNA: TGTGCCAGCAGTTTACCCGGACTAGCGGAAAGGACCGGGGAGCTGTTTTTT. This codes for CASSLPGLAERTGELFF. The V gene is TRBV28, the J gene TRBJ2-2; 10 bases fit TRBD2. Trimming cost V 2 bases and J 5 bases; bases outside gene matches: 8. This CDR3 spans 17 amino acids. Germline CDR1 is MDHEN and CDR2 is SYDVKM.